The source of this TCR beta chain is a study of Tregs in tolerant kidney transplant recipients. V gave up 0 bases and J gave up 5 bases; unmatched junction bases: 18. The CDR3 is 19 residues long. CDR1 and CDR2 from the germline V gene are SGDLS and YYNGEE. Sequencing used immunoSEQ multiplex PCR; TCRdb keeps in-frame clones, though not all of them. This table has tens of thousands of clones, roughly 84% appearing once. J is TRBJ2-5 and V is TRBV9, with TRBD1 matching 8 bases. The sample was CD4+ T cells from blood. This TCR came from a human donor in good health. The CDR3 DNA sequence: TGTGCCAGCAGCGTAGATTTGCCCGGAGCAGGGGGCGAGGGGGAGACCCAGTACTTC. The encoded protein is CASSVDLPGAGGEGETQYF.